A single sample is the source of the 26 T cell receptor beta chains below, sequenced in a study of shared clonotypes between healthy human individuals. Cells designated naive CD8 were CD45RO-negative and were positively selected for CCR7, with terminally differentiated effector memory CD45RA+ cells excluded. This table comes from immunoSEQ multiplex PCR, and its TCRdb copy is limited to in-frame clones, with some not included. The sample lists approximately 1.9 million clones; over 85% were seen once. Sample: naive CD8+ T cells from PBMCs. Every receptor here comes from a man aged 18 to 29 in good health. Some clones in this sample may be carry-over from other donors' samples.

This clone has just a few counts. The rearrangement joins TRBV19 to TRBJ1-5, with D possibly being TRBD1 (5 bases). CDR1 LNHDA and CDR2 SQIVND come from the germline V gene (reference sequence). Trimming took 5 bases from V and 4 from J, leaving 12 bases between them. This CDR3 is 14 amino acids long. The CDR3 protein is CASSVPTVNQPQHF. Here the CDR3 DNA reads TGTGCCAGTAGTGTCCCGACAGTTAATCAGCCCCAGCATTTT. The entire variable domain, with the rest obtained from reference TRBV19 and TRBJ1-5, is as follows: DGGITQSPKYLFRKEGQNVTLSCEQNLNHDAMYWYRQDPGQGLRLIYYSQIVNDFQKGDIAEGYSVSREKKESFPLTVTSAQKNPTAFYLCASSVPTVNQPQHFGDGTRLSIL.

CDR3 DNA: TGTGCCAGCAGTTTATCCGATTATAGCAATCAGCCCCAGCATTTT. Amino acids: CASSLSDYSNQPQHF. The chain is built from TRBV28 and TRBJ1-5; D is ambiguous. The V gene's germline CDR1 is MDHEN and CDR2 SYDVKM. V was shortened by 1 base and J by 0 bases, with 7 bases between the two germline ends. This CDR3 comprises 15 residues.

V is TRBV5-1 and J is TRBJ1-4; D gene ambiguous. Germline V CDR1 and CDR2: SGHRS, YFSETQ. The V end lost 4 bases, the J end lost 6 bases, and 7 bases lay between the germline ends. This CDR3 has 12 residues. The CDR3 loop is CASSASHEKLFF. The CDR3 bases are TGCGCCAGCAGCGCGAGCCATGAAAAACTGTTTTTT.

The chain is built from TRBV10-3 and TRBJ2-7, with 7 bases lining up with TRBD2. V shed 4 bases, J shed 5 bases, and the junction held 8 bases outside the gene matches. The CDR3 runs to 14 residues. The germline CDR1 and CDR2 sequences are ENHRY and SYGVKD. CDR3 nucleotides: TGTGCCATCAGTGTCGGGACTATGTTCGACGAGCAGTACTTC. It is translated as CAISVGTMFDEQYF.

CDR3 region: CASSPWGGYEQFF. The CDR3 coding sequence is TGCGCCAGCAGCCCTTGGGGGGGCTATGAGCAGTTCTTC. The genes are TRBV5-1 and TRBJ2-1, with a possible D match to TRBD2 (7 bases). V shed 4 bases and J shed 8 bases, with 13 bases lying between them. CDR3 length: 13 residues. Germline CDR1 is SGHRS and CDR2 is YFSETQ.

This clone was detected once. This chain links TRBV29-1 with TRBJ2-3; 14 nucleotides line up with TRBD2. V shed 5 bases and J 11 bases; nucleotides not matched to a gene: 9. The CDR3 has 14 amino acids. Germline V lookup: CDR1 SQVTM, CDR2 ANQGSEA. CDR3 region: CSVFGLAGGWGQYF. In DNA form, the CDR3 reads TGCAGCGTTTTTGGACTAGCGGGAGGATGGGGGCAGTATTTT.

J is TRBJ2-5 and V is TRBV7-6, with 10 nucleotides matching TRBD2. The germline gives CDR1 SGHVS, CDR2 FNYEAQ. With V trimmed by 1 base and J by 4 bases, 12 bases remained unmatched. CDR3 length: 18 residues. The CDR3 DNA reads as TGTGCCAGCAGCTTAGTCGTTCTAGCGGGAGTTTTGGGAGAGACCCAGTACTTC. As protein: CASSLVVLAGVLGETQYF. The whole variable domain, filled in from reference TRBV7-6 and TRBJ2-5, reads GAGVSQSPRYKVTKRGQDVALRCDPISGHVSLYWYRQALGQGPEFLTYFNYEAQQDKSGLPNDRFSAERPEGSISTLTIQRTEQRDSAMYRCASSLVVLAGVLGETQYFGPGTRLLVL.

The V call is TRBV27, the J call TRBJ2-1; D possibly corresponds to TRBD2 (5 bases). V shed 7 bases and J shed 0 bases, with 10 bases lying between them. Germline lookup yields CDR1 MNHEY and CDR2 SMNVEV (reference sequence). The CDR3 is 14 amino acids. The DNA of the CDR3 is TGTGCCAGCAAGGACTTCAGCTCCTACAATGAGCAGTTCTTC. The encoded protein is CASKDFSSYNEQFF.

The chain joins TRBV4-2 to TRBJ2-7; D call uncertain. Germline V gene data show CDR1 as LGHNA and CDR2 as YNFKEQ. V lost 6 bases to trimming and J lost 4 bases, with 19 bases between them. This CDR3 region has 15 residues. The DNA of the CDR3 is TGTGCCAGCAGTCTCGACCCGGGCCCCACGTACGAGCAGTACTTC. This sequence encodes CASSLDPGPTYEQYF.

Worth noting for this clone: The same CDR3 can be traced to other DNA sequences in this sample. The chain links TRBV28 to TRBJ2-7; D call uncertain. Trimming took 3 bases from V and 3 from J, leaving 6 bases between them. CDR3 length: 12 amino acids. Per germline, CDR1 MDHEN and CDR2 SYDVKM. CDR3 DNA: TGTGCCAGCAGTTTGGGTAGCTACGAGCAGTACTTC. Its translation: CASSLGSYEQYF.

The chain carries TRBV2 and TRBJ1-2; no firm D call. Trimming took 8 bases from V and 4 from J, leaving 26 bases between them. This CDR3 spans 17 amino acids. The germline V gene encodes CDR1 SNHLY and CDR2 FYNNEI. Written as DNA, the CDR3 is TGTGCCAGCCTTCCGGGCCGTGGGAGAGTGGTTGTCTATGGCTACACCTTC. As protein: CASLPGRGRVVVYGYTF.

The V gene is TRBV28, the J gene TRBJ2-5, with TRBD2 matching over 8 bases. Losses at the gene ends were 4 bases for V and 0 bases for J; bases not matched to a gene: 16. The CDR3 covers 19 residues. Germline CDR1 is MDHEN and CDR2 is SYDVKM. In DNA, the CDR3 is TGTGCCAGCAGTTACTCCCTGGAAGGAGTAGCGGGGTACCAAGAGACCCAGTACTTC. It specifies CASSYSLEGVAGYQETQYF. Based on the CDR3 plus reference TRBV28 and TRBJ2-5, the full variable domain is DVKVTQSSRYLVKRTGEKVFLECVQDMDHENMFWYRQDPGLGLRLIYFSYDVKMKEKGDIPEGYSVSREKKERFSLILESASTNQTSMYLCASSYSLEGVAGYQETQYFGPGTRLLVL.

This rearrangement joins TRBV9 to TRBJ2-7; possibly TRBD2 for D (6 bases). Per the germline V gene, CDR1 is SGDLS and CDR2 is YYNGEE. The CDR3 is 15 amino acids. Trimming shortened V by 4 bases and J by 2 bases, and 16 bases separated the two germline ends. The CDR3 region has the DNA TGTGCCAGCAGCCAAGCTGGAGGGTTCGCCTACGAGCAGTACTTC. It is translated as CASSQAGGFAYEQYF.

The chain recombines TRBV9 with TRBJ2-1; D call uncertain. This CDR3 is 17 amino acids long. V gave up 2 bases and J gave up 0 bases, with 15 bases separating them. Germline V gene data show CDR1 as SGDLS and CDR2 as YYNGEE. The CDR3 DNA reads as TGTGCCAGCAGCGTTCCACCAACTTCGAGCTCCTACAATGAGCAGTTCTTC. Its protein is CASSVPPTSSSYNEQFF. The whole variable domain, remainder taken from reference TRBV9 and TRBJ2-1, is DSGVTQTPKHLITATGQRVTLRCSPRSGDLSVYWYQQSLDQGLQFLIQYYNGEERAKGNILERFSAQQFPDLHSELNLSSLELGDSALYFCASSVPPTSSSYNEQFFGPGTRLTVL.

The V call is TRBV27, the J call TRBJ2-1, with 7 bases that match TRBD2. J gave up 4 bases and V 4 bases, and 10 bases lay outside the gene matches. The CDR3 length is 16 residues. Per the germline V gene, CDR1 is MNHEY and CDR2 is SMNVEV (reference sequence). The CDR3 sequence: CASSWVGSSGYNEQFF. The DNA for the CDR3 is TGTGCCAGCAGTTGGGTAGGGTCTAGCGGTTACAATGAGCAGTTCTTC.

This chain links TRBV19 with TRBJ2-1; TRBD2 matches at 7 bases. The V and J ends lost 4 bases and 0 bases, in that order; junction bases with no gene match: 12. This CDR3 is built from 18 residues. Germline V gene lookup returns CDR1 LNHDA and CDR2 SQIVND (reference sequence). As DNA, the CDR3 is TGTGCCAGTAGTACCCCGAGGGAGCGGGATAGCTCCTACAATGAGCAGTTCTTC. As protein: CASSTPRERDSSYNEQFF.

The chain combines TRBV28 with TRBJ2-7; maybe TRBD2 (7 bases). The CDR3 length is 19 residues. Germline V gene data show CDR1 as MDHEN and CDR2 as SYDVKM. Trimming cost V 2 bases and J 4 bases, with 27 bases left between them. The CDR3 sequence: CASSLRGGLILPNIYEQYF. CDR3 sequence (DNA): TGTGCCAGCAGTTTAAGAGGGGGACTAATATTACCTAATATATACGAGCAGTACTTC.

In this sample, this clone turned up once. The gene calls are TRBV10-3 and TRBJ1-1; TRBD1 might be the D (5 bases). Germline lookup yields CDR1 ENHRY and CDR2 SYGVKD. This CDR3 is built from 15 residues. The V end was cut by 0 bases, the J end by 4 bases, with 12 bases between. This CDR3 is CAISESGYGGTEAFF. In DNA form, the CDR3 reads TGTGCCATCAGTGAGTCGGGATACGGGGGCACTGAAGCTTTCTTT.

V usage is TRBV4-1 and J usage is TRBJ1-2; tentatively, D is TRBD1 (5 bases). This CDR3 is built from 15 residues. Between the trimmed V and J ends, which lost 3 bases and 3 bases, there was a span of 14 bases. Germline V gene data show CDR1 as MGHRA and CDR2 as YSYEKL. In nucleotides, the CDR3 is TGCGCCAGCAGCCATACTCAGGGTAAGCACTATGGCTACACCTTC. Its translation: CASSHTQGKHYGYTF.

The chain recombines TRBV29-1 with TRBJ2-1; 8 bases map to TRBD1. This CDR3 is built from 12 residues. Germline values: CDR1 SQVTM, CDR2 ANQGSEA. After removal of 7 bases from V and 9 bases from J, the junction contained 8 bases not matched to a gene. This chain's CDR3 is CSAIQGAGEQFF. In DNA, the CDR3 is TGCAGCGCCATCCAGGGGGCTGGTGAGCAGTTCTTC.

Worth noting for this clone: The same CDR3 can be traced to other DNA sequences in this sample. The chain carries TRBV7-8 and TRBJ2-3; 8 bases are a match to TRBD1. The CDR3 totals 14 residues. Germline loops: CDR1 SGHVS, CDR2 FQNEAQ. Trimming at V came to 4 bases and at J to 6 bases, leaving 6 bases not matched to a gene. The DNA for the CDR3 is TGTGCCAGCAGCTCCGACAGGGGTACCGATACGCAGTATTTT. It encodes CASSSDRGTDTQYF.

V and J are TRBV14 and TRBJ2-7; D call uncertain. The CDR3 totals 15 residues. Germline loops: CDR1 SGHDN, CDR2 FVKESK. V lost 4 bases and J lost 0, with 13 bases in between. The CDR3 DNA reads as TGTGCCAGCAGCCGAACCGGCCGCAGCTCCTACGAGCAGTACTTC. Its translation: CASSRTGRSSYEQYF.

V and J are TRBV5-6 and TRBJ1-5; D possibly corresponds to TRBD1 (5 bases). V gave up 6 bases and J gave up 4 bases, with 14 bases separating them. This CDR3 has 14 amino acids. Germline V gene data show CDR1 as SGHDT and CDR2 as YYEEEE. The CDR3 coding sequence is TGTGCCAGCACCGCGGGGGGGTGGAATCAGCCCCAGCATTTT. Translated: CASTAGGWNQPQHF.

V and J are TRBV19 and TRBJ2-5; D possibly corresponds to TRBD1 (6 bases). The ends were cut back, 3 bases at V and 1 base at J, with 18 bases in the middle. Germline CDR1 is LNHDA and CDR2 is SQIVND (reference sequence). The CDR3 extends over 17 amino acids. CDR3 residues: CASSIKPAIRGQETQYF. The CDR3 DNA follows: TGTGCCAGTAGTATTAAGCCGGCGATCAGGGGCCAAGAGACCCAGTACTTC.

DNA of the CDR3: TGTGCCAGCAGCGTGTCTAGGCTAGCGGGAGACGAGCAGTACTTC. Protein sequence: CASSVSRLAGDEQYF. The chain employs TRBV9 and TRBJ2-7, with 10 bases lining up with TRBD2. The germline gives CDR1 SGDLS, CDR2 YYNGEE. CDR3 length: 15 residues. J lost 5 bases, V lost 2 bases, and 7 bases had no gene match.

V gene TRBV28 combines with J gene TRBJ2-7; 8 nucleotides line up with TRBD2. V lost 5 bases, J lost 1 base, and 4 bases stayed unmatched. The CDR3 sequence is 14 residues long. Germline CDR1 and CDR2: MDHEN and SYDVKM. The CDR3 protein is CASSHGLASYEQYF. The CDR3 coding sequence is TGTGCCAGCAGTCACGGACTAGCATCCTACGAGCAGTACTTC.